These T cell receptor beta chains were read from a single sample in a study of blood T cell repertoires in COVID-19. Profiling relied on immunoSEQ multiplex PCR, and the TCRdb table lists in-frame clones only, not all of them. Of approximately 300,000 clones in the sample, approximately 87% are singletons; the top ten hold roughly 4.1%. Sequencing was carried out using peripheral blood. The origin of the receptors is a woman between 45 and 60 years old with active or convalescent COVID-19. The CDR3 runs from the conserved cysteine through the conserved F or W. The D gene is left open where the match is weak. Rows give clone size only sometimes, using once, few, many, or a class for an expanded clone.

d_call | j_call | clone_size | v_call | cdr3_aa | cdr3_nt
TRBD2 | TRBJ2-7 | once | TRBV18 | CASSPSGVLYYEQYF | TGTGCCAGCTCACCAAGCGGGGTCCTTTACTACGAGCAGTACTTC
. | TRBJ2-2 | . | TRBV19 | CASGSGVAGELFF | TGTGCCAGTGGATCAGGGGTTGCCGGGGAGCTGTTTTTT
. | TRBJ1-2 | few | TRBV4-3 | CASSQDLKGVYGYTF | TGCGCCAGCAGCCAAGATCTTAAGGGGGTCTATGGCTACACCTTC
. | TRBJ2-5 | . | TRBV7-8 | CASRPGAGLETQYF | TGTGCCAGCCGGCCAGGGGCGGGTTTGGAGACCCAGTACTTC
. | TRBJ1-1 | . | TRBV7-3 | CASSSQRNTEAFF | TGTGCCAGCAGCTCACAGAGGAACACTGAAGCTTTCTTT
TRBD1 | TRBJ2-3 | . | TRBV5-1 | CASSSSDRSRSSTDTQYF | TGCGCCAGCAGCTCCTCGGACAGGTCCCGTTCTAGCACAGATACGCAGTATTTT
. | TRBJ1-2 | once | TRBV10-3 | CAISETGQDGYTF | TGTGCCATCAGTGAAACAGGCCAAGATGGCTACACCTTC
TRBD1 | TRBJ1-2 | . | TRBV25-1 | CASSATGTGVGYTF | TGTGCCAGCAGTGCAACCGGGACAGGAGTGGGCTACACCTTC
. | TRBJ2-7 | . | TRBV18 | CASSPREGGYEQYF | TGTGCCAGCTCACCCCGGGAAGGGGGCTACGAGCAGTACTTC
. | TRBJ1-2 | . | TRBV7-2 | CASSLTDRTDGYTF | TGTGCCAGCAGTCTTACTGACAGAACTGATGGCTACACCTTC
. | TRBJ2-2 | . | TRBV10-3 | CALRTVTGELFF | TGTGCCCTTAGGACTGTTACCGGGGAGCTGTTTTTT
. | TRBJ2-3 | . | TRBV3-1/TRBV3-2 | CASSSRHAGTQYF | TGTGCCAGCAGCTCCCGTCACGCGGGTACGCAGTATTTT
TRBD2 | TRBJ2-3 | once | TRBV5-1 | CASSLSGLAGGDTQYF | TGCGCCAGCAGCTTGTCTGGACTAGCGGGGGGAGATACGCAGTATTTT
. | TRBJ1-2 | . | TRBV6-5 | CASSYQGNSYGYTF | TGTGCCAGCAGTTACCAGGGAAACTCCTATGGCTACACCTTC
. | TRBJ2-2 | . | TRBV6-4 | CASSVGATTGELFF | TGTGCCAGCTCGGTGGGAGCGACCACCGGGGAGCTGTTTTTT
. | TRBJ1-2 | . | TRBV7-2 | CASSSPKGRVYGYTF | TGTGCCAGCAGCTCCCCCAAGGGGAGGGTCTATGGCTACACCTTC
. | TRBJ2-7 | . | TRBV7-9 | CASSFTGRGSEQYF | TGTGCCAGCAGCTTTACAGGTAGGGGTAGCGAGCAGTACTTC
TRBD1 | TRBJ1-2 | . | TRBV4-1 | CASSQDPTGIYGYTF | TGCGCCAGCAGCCAAGATCCGACAGGGATCTATGGCTACACCTTC
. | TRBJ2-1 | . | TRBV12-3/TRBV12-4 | CASSYEKHEQFF | TGTGCCAGCAGTTACGAGAAGCATGAGCAGTTCTTC
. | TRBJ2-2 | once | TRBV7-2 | CASSLGGGNTGELFF | TGTGCCAGCAGCTTAGGGGGCGGGAACACCGGGGAGCTGTTTTTT
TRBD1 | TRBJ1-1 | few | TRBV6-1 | CASSEVRDSRYFF | TGTGCCAGCAGTGAAGTGAGGGACAGTCGTTATTTCTTT
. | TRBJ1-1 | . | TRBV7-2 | CASSSPVKNTEAFF | TGTGCCAGCAGCTCACCAGTTAAGAACACTGAAGCTTTCTTT
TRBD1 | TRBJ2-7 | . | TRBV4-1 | CASSQGKRTGTYEQYF | TGCGCCAGCAGCCAAGGAAAGAGGACAGGGACCTACGAGCAGTACTTC
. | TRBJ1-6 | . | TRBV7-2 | CASSPTASYNSPLHF | TGTGCCAGCAGCCCGACAGCCTCCTATAATTCACCCCTCCACTTT
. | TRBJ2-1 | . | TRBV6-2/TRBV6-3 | CASSQVSEQFF | TGTGCCAGCAGTCAAGTCAGTGAGCAGTTCTTC